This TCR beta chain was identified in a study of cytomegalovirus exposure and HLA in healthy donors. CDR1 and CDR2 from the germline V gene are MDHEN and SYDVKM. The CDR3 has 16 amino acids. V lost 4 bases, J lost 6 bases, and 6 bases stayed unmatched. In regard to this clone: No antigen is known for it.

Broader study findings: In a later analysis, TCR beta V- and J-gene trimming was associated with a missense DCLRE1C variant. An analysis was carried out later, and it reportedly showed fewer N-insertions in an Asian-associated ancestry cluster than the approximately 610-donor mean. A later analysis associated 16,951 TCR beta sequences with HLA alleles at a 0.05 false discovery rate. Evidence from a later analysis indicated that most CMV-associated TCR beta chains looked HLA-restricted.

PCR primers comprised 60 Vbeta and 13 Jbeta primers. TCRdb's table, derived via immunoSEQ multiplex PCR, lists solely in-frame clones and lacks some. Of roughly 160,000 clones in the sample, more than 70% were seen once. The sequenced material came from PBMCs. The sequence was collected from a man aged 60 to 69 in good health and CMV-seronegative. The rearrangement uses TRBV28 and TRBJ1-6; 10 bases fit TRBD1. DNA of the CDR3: TGTGCCAGCAGTTCGTGGGGACAGGGGTTTAATTCACCCCTCCACTTT. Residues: CASSSWGQGFNSPLHF.